These 18 T cell receptor beta chains were sequenced from one sample in a study of spatial heterogeneity in lung cancer. These receptors have no known antigen. Whole-study findings and limits: Tumor mutation count correlated with how many alpha and beta TCRs expanded intratumorally.

Described time point: sample taken at primary tumor resection. TCRdb recomputed calls from the 5' RACE reads with MiXCR, one row per CDR3 protein. The sample consists of 4,000 or so distinct CDR3 sequences, over 5% of them appearing once. This specimen consisted of lung tumor tissue, obtained at surgery. The receptors here all came from a male donor with early-stage non-small cell lung cancer.

This clonotype has at least ten counts. V usage is TRBV7-9 and J usage is TRBJ1-2, with D unresolved. Between the trimmed V and J ends, which lost 5 bases and 12 bases, there was a span of 13 bases. CDR1 is SEHNR, CDR2 FQNEAQ, per germline (reference sequence). CDR3 length: 11 amino acids. CDR3 bases: TGTGCCAGCAGCCTTCAGGCGTTGGACACCTTC. This gives the protein CASSLQALDTF.

This clonotype was observed a few times. The chain uses TRBV7-3 and TRBJ2-1, with D tentatively TRBD2 (6 bases). This CDR3 is 15 amino acids long. In germline, CDR1 is SGHTA, CDR2 FQGTGA. Between the trimmed V and J ends, which lost 1 base and 3 bases, there was a span of 10 bases. Here the CDR3 DNA reads TGTGCCAGCAGCTTAATTGGCGGGAACTACAATGAGCAGTTCTTC. It specifies CASSLIGGNYNEQFF.

This clonotype showed up many times. This sequence joins TRBV19 and TRBJ2-1, with 8 bases identical to TRBD1. The CDR3 has 15 amino acids. CDR1 and CDR2 from the germline V gene are LNHDA and SQIVND (reference sequence). V gave up 3 bases and J gave up 6 bases; unmatched junction bases: 7. The CDR3 is CASSITSGQGNEQFF. The CDR3 DNA is TGTGCCAGTAGTATTACGTCAGGACAGGGCAATGAGCAGTTCTTC.

By sample share, this clonotype is medium-sized. The chain uses TRBV7-3 and TRBJ1-3, with D unresolved. The CDR3 extends over 14 amino acids. V was shortened by 5 bases and J by 0 bases, with 8 bases between the two germline ends. In germline, CDR1 is SGHTA, CDR2 FQGTGA. CDR3 region: CASSPTGSGNTIYF. CDR3 nucleotides: TGTGCCAGCAGCCCGACGGGCTCTGGAAACACCATATATTTT.

This clonotype was recorded many times. The chain couples TRBV4-1 to TRBJ2-1; D might be TRBD2 (6 bases). The germline V gene has CDR1 MGHRA and CDR2 YSYEKL. CDR3 length: 15 residues. V lost 1 base to trimming and J lost 5 bases, with 12 bases between them. CDR3 sequence (DNA): TGCGCCAGCAGCCAAGTAGCGGTTCTCCACAATGAGCAGTTCTTC. It yields the protein CASSQVAVLHNEQFF.

This clonotype was counted ten times or more. This chain joins TRBV7-2 and TRBJ2-1; 8 bases are shared with TRBD2. The CDR3 totals 13 residues. Germline values: CDR1 SGHTA, CDR2 FQGNSA. V gave up 5 bases and J gave up 6 bases; unmatched junction bases: 3. CDR3 amino acids: CASSRGRSNEQFF. The CDR3 DNA is TGTGCCAGCAGCCGCGGGAGGAGCAATGAGCAGTTCTTC.

This sequence joins TRBV7-3 and TRBJ2-1, with 11 bases fitting TRBD2. The V and J ends lost 5 bases and 9 bases, in that order; junction bases with no gene match: 9. The CDR3 sequence is 15 residues long. The V gene's germline CDR1 is SGHTA and CDR2 FQGTGA. This chain's CDR3 is CASSPEGLAGGEQFF. The CDR3 nucleotides are TGTGCCAGCAGCCCCGAGGGCCTAGCGGGAGGTGAGCAGTTCTTC.

This clonotype was picked up many times. The rearrangement joins TRBV30 to TRBJ1-1, with a weak D call TRBD1 (6 bases). V was shortened by 4 bases and J by 2 bases, with 14 bases between the two germline ends. Looked up from germline, CDR1 is GTSNPN and CDR2 is SVGIG (reference sequence). The CDR3 consists of 14 residues. CDR3 nucleotides: TGTGCCTGGACTCTAAACAGGGATAACACTGAAGCTTTCTTT. Protein product: CAWTLNRDNTEAFF.

This clonotype was seen a handful of times. CDR3 residues: CATKREALSYEQYF. For the CDR3, the DNA is TGTGCCACCAAGCGGGAGGCCCTTTCCTACGAGCAGTACTTC. The V and J genes are TRBV28 and TRBJ2-7; TRBD2 agrees at 9 bases. Per the germline V gene, CDR1 is MDHEN and CDR2 is SYDVKM. The CDR3 runs to 14 residues. V was pared by 10 bases and J by 1 base, with 8 bases of the junction left unmatched.

In this sample, this clonotype turned up a few times. The rearrangement joins TRBV7-8 to TRBJ2-7; possible D gene TRBD2, 6 bases. V shed 0 bases and J shed 2 bases, with 11 bases lying between them. Germline V lookup: CDR1 SGHVS, CDR2 FQNEAQ. The CDR3 spans 15 residues. DNA of the CDR3: TGTGCCAGCAGCTTAGCGCGGGGACCGACCTACGAGCAGTACTTC. Its translation: CASSLARGPTYEQYF.

This clonotype rates as medium-sized. CDR3 DNA sequence: TGTGCCAGCAGCCCTACTGGTAGGGGGGCATACAATGAGCAGTTCTTC. Protein product: CASSPTGRGAYNEQFF. The rearrangement links TRBV9 to TRBJ2-1; perhaps D is TRBD1 or TRBD2 (6 bases each). From germline, CDR1 is SGDLS and CDR2 YYNGEE. Trimming pared 4 bases from V and 4 bases from J, leaving 18 bases between. The CDR3 runs 16 residues.

This clonotype came up a few times. Its ends do not fully match the called genes, so a read error is possible. This chain uses TRBV5-4 with TRBJ2-5, with 10 bases matching TRBD2. CDR1 SGHNT and CDR2 YYREEE come from the germline V gene (reference sequence). This CDR3 comprises 18 residues. The CDR3 region has the DNA TGTGTCAGCAGCTTGGCCCCTGAACTAGCGGGGATCCAAGAGACCCAGTACTTC. It codes for CVSSLAPELAGIQETQYF.

This clonotype rates as medium-sized. V gene TRBV5-1 combines with J gene TRBJ2-3, with D possibly being TRBD2 (5 bases). Trimming left V 2 bases short and J 0 bases short, with 7 bases between. This CDR3 spans 14 amino acids. Per the germline V gene, CDR1 is SGHRS and CDR2 is YFSETQ. The CDR3, as DNA: TGCGCCAGCAGCTTTTCGGGGAGCACAGATACGCAGTATTTT. Translation: CASSFSGSTDTQYF.

The table lists this clonotype with many counts. The chain combines TRBV28 with TRBJ2-7, with 10 bases identical to TRBD2. This CDR3 contains 14 residues. In germline, CDR1 is MDHEN, CDR2 SYDVKM. The J segment lost 6 bases and the V segment lost 2 bases, leaving 4 bases of the junction unmatched. The CDR3 reads CASSLGLAGAEQYF. Written as DNA, the CDR3 is TGTGCCAGCAGTTTAGGGCTAGCGGGAGCCGAGCAGTACTTC.

This clonotype was detected ten times or more. In DNA form, the CDR3 reads TGCAGTGTCCCACCCACAGGGGGTGCTGGGGAGCTGTTTTTT. Translating it yields CSVPPTGGAGELFF. The chain joins TRBV20-1 to TRBJ2-2; the match to TRBD1 covers 8 bases. V was pared by 7 bases and J by 8 bases, with 12 bases of the junction left unmatched. CDR1 and CDR2 (germline): DFQATT, SNEGSKA (reference sequence). The CDR3 consists of 14 residues.

This clonotype was counted a single time. The V call is TRBV2, the J call TRBJ1-1; D gene unclear. V dropped 4 bases and J dropped 7 bases, with 13 bases sitting between them. There are 13 residues in the CDR3. Germline-derived CDR1 and CDR2 are SNHLY and FYNNEI. For the CDR3, the DNA is TGTGCCAGCAGTGGCCCGGGCGAGCTTGAAGCTTTCTTT. It yields the protein CASSGPGELEAFF.

This clonotype was seen repeatedly, ten times or more. The chain employs TRBV19 and TRBJ2-1, with 8 bases aligning to TRBD1. Per germline, CDR1 LNHDA and CDR2 SQIVND (reference sequence). The V segment lost 6 bases and the J segment 3 bases; nucleotides outside the gene matches: 10. The CDR3 contains 16 residues. The CDR3 DNA is TGTGCCAGTAGAGGGGAGGTAGGACAGGGCTACAATGAGCAGTTCTTC. It codes for CASRGEVGQGYNEQFF.

This clonotype was seen at least ten times. The CDR3 loop reads CASSQDRVGYTF. CDR3 DNA sequence: TGTGCCAGCAGCCAAGACAGGGTTGGCTACACCTTC. The chain joins TRBV3-1 to TRBJ1-2; perhaps TRBD1 as D (5 bases). The ends were cut back, 0 bases at V and 7 bases at J, with 6 bases in the middle. Per germline, CDR1 LGHDT and CDR2 YNNKEL (reference sequence). The length of the CDR3 is 12 residues.